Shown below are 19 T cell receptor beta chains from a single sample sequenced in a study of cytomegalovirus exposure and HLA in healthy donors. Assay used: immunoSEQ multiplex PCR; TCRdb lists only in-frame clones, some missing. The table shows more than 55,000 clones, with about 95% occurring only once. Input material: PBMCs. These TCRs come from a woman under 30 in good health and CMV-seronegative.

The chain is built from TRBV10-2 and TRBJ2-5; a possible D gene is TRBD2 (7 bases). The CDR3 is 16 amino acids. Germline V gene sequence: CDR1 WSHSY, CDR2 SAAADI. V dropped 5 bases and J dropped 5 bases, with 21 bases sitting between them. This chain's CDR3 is CASSPGRGGLGETQYF. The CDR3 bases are TGCGCCAGCAGTCCTGGGAGGGGGGGTCTGGGGGAGACCCAGTACTTC.

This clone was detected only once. CDR3 in DNA: TGTGCCAGCAGGGGATCGACAGGGGGTACCTACGAGCAGTACTTC. This gives the protein CASRGSTGGTYEQYF. The chain uses TRBV28 and TRBJ2-7, with TRBD1 matching 9 bases. J gave up 2 bases and V 6 bases, and 8 bases lay outside the gene matches. CDR1 is MDHEN and CDR2 is SYDVKM in the germline V gene. The CDR3 contains 15 residues.

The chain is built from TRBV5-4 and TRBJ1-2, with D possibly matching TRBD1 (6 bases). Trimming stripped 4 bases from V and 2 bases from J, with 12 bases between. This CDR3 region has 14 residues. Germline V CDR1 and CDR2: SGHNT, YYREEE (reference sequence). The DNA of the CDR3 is TGTGCCAGCAGCCCATGGGGGGGCAACTATGGCTACACCTTC. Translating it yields CASSPWGGNYGYTF.

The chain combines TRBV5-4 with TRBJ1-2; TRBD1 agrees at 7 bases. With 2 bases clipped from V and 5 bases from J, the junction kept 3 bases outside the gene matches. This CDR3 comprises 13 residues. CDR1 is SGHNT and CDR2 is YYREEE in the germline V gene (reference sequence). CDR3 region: CASSFTGEYGYTF. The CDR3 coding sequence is TGTGCCAGCAGCTTCACAGGGGAGTATGGCTACACCTTC.

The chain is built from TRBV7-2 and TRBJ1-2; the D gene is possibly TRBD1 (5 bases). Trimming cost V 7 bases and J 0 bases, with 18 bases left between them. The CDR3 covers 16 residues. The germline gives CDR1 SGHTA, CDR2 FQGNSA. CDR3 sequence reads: CASTPWRGRTNYGYTF. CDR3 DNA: TGTGCCAGCACCCCCTGGAGGGGCAGAACTAACTATGGCTACACCTTC.

In DNA, the CDR3 is TGTGCCAGCTCAAATTCAGCGGGGGGGCATGGTGAGCAGTTCTTC. Protein: CASSNSAGGHGEQFF. The rearrangement joins TRBV18 to TRBJ2-1, with 10 bases that match TRBD2. This CDR3 is built from 15 residues. The J segment lost 9 bases and the V segment lost 5 bases, leaving 10 bases of the junction unmatched. CDR1 and CDR2 from the germline V gene are KGHSH and LQKENI.

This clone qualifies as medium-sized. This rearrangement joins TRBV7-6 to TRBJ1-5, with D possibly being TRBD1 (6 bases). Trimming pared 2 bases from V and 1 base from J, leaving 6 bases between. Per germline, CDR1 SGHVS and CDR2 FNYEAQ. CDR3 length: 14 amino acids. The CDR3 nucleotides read TGTGCCAGCAGCTTACAGGGGAGCAATCAGCCCCAGCATTTT. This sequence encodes CASSLQGSNQPQHF.

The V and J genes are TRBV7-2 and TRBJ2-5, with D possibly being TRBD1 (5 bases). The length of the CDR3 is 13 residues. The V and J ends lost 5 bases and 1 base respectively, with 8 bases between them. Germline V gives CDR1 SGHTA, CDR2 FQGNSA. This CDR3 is CASSHDSQETQYF. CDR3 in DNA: TGTGCCAGCAGCCATGACAGCCAAGAGACCCAGTACTTC.

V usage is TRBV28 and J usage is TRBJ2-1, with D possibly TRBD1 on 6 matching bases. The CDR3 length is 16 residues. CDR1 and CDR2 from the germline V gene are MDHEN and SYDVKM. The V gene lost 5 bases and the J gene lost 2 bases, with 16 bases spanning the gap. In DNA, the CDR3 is TGTGCCAGCAGTCTGTCAGGGGAGCCGACCTACAATGAGCAGTTCTTC. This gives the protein CASSLSGEPTYNEQFF.

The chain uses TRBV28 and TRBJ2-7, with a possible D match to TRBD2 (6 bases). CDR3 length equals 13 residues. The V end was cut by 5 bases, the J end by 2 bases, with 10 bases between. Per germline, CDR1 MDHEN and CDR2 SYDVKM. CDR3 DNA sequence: TGTGCCAGCAGTGGAGGGAAAACCTACGAGCAGTACTTC. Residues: CASSGGKTYEQYF.

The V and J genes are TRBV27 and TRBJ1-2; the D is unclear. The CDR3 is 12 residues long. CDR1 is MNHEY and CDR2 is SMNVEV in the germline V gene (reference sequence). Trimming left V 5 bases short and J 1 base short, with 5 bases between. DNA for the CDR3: TGTGCCAGCAGTGGAGGTAACTATGGCTACACCTTC. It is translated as CASSGGNYGYTF.

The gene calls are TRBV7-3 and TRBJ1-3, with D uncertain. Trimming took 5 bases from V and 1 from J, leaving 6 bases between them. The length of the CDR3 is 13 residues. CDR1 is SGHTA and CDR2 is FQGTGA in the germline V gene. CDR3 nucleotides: TGTGCCAGCAGCCCAAATTCTGGAAACACCATATATTTT. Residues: CASSPNSGNTIYF.

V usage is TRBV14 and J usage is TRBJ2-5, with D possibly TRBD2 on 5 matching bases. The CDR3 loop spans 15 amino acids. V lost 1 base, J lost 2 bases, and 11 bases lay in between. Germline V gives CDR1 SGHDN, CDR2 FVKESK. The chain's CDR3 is CASSQGRTGQETQYF. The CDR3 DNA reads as TGTGCCAGCAGCCAAGGGCGGACGGGGCAAGAGACCCAGTACTTC.

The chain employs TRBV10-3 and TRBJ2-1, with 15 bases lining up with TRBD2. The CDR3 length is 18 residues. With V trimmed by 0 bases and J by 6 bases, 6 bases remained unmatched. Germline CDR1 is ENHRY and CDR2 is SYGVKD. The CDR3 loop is CAISESGRGLAGGNEQFF. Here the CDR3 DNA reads TGTGCCATCAGTGAGTCCGGTAGGGGACTAGCGGGGGGCAATGAGCAGTTCTTC.

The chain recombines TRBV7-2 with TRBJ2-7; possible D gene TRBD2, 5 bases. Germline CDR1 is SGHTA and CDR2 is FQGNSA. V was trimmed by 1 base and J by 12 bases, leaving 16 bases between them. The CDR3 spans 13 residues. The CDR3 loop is CASSLEAVTSPYF. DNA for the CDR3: TGTGCCAGCAGCTTAGAAGCGGTCACCTCCCCGTACTTC.

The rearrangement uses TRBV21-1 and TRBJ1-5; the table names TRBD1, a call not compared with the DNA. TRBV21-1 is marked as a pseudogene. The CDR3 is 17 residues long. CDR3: CASSKVQGAWGNQPQHF. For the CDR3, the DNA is TGTGCCAGCAGCAAAGTACAGGGGGCTTGGGGCAATCAGCCCCAGCATTTT.

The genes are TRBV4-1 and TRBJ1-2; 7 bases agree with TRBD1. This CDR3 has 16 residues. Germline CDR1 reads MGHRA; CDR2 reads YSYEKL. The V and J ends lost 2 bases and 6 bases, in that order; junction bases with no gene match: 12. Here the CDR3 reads CASSQPRQGRRDGYTF. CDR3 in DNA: TGCGCCAGCAGCCAACCCCGACAGGGTCGGAGAGATGGCTACACCTTC.

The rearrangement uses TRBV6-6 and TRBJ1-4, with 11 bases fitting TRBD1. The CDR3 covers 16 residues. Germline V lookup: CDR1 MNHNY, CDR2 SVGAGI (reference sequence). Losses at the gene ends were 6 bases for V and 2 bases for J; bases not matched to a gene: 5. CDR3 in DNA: TGTGCCAGCAGCCCCCGGACAGGGGGCACTAATGAAAAACTGTTTTTT. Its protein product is CASSPRTGGTNEKLFF.

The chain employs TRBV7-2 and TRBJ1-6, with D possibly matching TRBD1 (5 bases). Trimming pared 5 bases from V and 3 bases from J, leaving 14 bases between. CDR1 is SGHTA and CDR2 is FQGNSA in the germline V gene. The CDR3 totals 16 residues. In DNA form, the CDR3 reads TGTGCCAGCAGCATGGGGGGTAGAGGCTATAATTCACCCCTCCACTTT. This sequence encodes CASSMGGRGYNSPLHF.